This TCR beta chain was profiled in a study of chemoradiotherapy in HPV16-positive cancers. Study-wide results and limits: HPV-responsive T-cell expansion during chemoradiotherapy was linked to improved recurrence-free survival in HPV16-positive patients. Non-HPV-specific T cells did not expand in tumors during treatment, whereas candidate HPV-specific clones and E7-related motifs did.

This clone appeared once. The antigen remains unidentified. Profiling relied on immunoSEQ multiplex PCR, and the TCRdb table lists in-frame clones only, not all of them. The profile shows roughly 14,000 clones, roughly 89% of them singletons. CDR1 is SQVTM, CDR2 ANQGSEA, per germline. The CDR3 runs to 13 residues. The V end was cut by 0 bases, the J end by 4 bases, with 9 bases between. This clonotype originated in a human donor with HPV-associated anogenital cancer. Sequenced material: tumor tissue, taken from a patient who underwent chemoradiotherapy. The rearrangement joins TRBV29-1 to TRBJ1-2; tentatively, D is TRBD1 (6 bases). CDR3 amino acids: CSVEDRGFYGYTF. Written as DNA, the CDR3 is TGCAGCGTTGAAGATAGGGGGTTCTATGGCTACACCTTC.